This TCR beta chain was observed in a study of blood T cell repertoires in COVID-19. Study at large: The samples span acute and convalescent COVID-19 from the United States, Italy and Spain. T cells, B-cell-depleted T cells, or PBMCs supplied cDNA or gDNA.

Source study methods: How many nucleated cells were present was estimated from reference gene primer amplification. Sequencing used immunoSEQ multiplex PCR; TCRdb keeps in-frame clones, though not all of them. V, J and clone size derive from that table, while D and trimming were established from the DNA sequence. Of 75,000 to 100,000 clones listed, over 70% were seen once; the top ten hold 4% to 5.5%. Trimming cost V 1 base and J 4 bases, with 10 bases left between them. The V gene's germline CDR1 is KGHSH and CDR2 LQKENI. The CDR3 length is 14 residues. V gene TRBV18 combines with J gene TRBJ1-1; TRBD1 is a possible D gene (5 bases). This receptor was identified in a man aged 55-75 years with acute or convalescent COVID-19. Specimen: peripheral blood. This CDR3 is CASSPRQGGTEAFF. The CDR3 DNA follows: TGTGCCAGCTCACCACGGCAGGGAGGCACTGAAGCTTTCTTT.